These 23 T cell receptor beta chains share one sample of origin, sequenced in a study of T cells in narcolepsy. Sequencing was performed with immunoSEQ multiplex PCR; in TCRdb, only in-frame clones are kept and a portion is missing. The sample records about 27,000 clones, 75% to 80% being singletons. Sequencing input: CD45RA- memory CD4+ T cells from PBMCs. The receptors originated from a human donor with narcolepsy.

This clone has a handful of counts. The gene calls are TRBV7-2 and TRBJ2-1; 7 nucleotides line up with TRBD1. The CDR3 spans 16 residues. With V trimmed by 3 bases and J by 2 bases, 7 bases remained unmatched. Germline lookup yields CDR1 SGHTA and CDR2 FQGNSA. For the CDR3, the DNA is TGTGCCAGCAGCTTCACCGGGACAGAGACCTACAATGAGCAGTTCTTC. Translated: CASSFTGTETYNEQFF.

The CDR3 reads CASSPTSTVDTQYF. The CDR3 DNA follows: TGTGCCAGCAGCCCGACCTCCACCGTAGATACGCAGTATTTT. The gene calls are TRBV7-2 and TRBJ2-3; D not resolved. In germline, CDR1 is SGHTA, CDR2 FQGNSA. The CDR3 covers 14 residues. The V end lost 5 bases, the J end lost 5 bases, and 14 bases lay between the germline ends. The full variable domain, its missing parts supplied by reference TRBV7-2 and TRBJ2-3, is GAGVSQSPSNKVTEKGKDVELRCDPISGHTALYWYRQSLGQGLEFLIYFQGNSAPDKSGLPSDRFSAERTGGSVSTLTIQRTQQEDSAVYLCASSPTSTVDTQYFGPGTRLTVL.

The chain has TRBV30 and TRBJ1-1; D is undetermined. The CDR3 has 15 amino acids. Trimming left V 0 bases short and J 4 bases short, with 15 bases between. Germline V gene sequence: CDR1 GTSNPN, CDR2 SVGIG (reference sequence). The CDR3 spells CAWSVVGRRGTEAFF. DNA of the CDR3: TGTGCCTGGAGTGTAGTAGGACGGCGGGGCACTGAAGCTTTCTTT.

In this sample, this clone turned up a few times. This chain uses TRBV11-2 with TRBJ2-2; 9 bases are a match to TRBD2. V was clipped by 6 bases and J by 7 bases; unmatched bases: 6. Per the germline V gene, CDR1 is SGHAT and CDR2 is FQNNGV. The CDR3 sequence is 14 residues long. The CDR3 spells CASRTGLADGELFF. The CDR3 nucleotides are TGTGCCAGCAGGACGGGACTAGCTGACGGGGAGCTGTTTTTT.

The count of this clone is one. Relative to the germline gene, one junction end is altered; a read error may explain this. The sample carries other DNA sequences with the same CDR3. V and J are TRBV29-1 and TRBJ1-1, with 8 bases aligning to TRBD1. This CDR3 comprises 14 residues. Germline V gene lookup returns CDR1 SQVTM and CDR2 ANQGSEA. For the CDR3, the DNA is TGCAGCGTTGAGGAGGACAGGGCGCACACTGAAGCCTTCTTT. Amino acids: CSVEEDRAHTEAFF.

This clone turned up a few times. This sequence joins TRBV9 and TRBJ1-1, with D tentatively TRBD1 (5 bases). The germline V and J ends were trimmed by 2 bases and 5 bases, with 13 bases remaining between them. The germline CDR1 and CDR2 sequences are SGDLS and YYNGEE. CDR3 length: 14 amino acids. Written as DNA, the CDR3 is TGTGCCAGCAGCGTCCAGGGAGGAGGGACTGAAGCTTTCTTT. Translation gives CASSVQGGGTEAFF.

Notes on this clone: One end of the junction does not line up with germline, which may come from a read error. The chain employs TRBV10-2 and TRBJ2-1, with 8 bases fitting TRBD2. The germline gives CDR1 WSHSY, CDR2 SAAADI. This CDR3 contains 16 residues. The CDR3 loop is CASSASRRGADNEQLF. As DNA, the CDR3 is TGCGCCAGCAGTGCGTCCCGGCGGGGGGCCGACAATGAGCAGCTCTTC.

The gene calls are TRBV10-1 and TRBJ1-6; D ambiguous. Between the trimmed V and J ends, which lost 3 bases and 5 bases, there was a span of 2 bases. The length of the CDR3 is 12 residues. Germline-derived CDR1 and CDR2 are WNHNN and SYGVQD (reference sequence). CDR3 protein: CASSDNNSPLHF. The CDR3 nucleotides read TGCGCCAGCAGTGACAATAATTCACCCCTCCACTTT.

As to this clone: Other DNA sequences in this sample translate to the same CDR3. The V call is TRBV5-1, the J call TRBJ1-5; tentatively, D is TRBD1 (5 bases). The germline V gene encodes CDR1 SGHRS and CDR2 YFSETQ. This CDR3 is built from 13 residues. Trimming took 4 bases from V and 4 from J, leaving 9 bases between them. Here the CDR3 DNA reads TGCGCCAGCAGCCAAGACAGTAATCAGCCCCAGCATTTT. Protein product: CASSQDSNQPQHF. Drawing the rest from reference TRBV5-1 and TRBJ1-5, the complete variable domain is KAGVTQTPRYLIKTRGQQVTLSCSPISGHRSVSWYQQTPGQGLQFLFEYFSETQRNKGNFPGRFSGRQFSNSRSEMNVSTLELGDSALYLCASSQDSNQPQHFGDGTRLSIL.

The CDR3 sequence: CASRTGGYEQYF. The CDR3 DNA is TGTGCCAGCCGGACAGGGGGCTACGAGCAGTACTTC. V gene TRBV18 combines with J gene TRBJ2-7, with TRBD1 matching over 10 bases. This CDR3 spans 12 amino acids. Germline V gene data show CDR1 as KGHSH and CDR2 as LQKENI. V was pared by 8 bases and J by 3 bases, with 1 base of the junction left unmatched.

The chain joins TRBV18 to TRBJ1-2; D gene ambiguous. V shed 3 bases and J shed 4 bases, with 6 bases lying between them. CDR3 size: 12 residues. Germline lookup yields CDR1 KGHSH and CDR2 LQKENI. The CDR3 loop reads CASSPDAYGYTF. The CDR3 nucleotides are TGTGCCAGCTCACCCGACGCCTATGGCTACACCTTC. Full variable domain (rest looked up from reference TRBV18 and TRBJ1-2): NAGVMQNPRHLVRRRGQEARLRCSPMKGHSHVYWYRQLPEEGLKFMVYLQKENIIDESGMPKERFSAEFPKEGPSILRIQQVVRGDSAAYFCASSPDAYGYTFGSGTRLTVV.

The chain has TRBV5-1 and TRBJ2-5; 12 nucleotides line up with TRBD2. Germline CDR1 and CDR2: SGHRS and YFSETQ. Losses at the gene ends were 4 bases for V and 2 bases for J; bases not matched to a gene: 6. The CDR3 totals 16 residues. CDR3 amino acids: CASSVGLAGGQETQYF. The CDR3 DNA is TGCGCCAGCAGCGTGGGGCTAGCGGGGGGGCAAGAGACCCAGTACTTC.

The chain combines TRBV30 with TRBJ1-4, with D possibly being TRBD1 (6 bases). This CDR3 contains 14 residues. The germline V and J ends were trimmed by 2 bases and 4 bases, with 11 bases remaining between them. Per germline, CDR1 GTSNPN and CDR2 SVGIG (reference sequence). The CDR3 nucleotides read TGTGCCTGGAGTAAAGGACAGTATAATGAAAAACTGTTTTTT. Protein product: CAWSKGQYNEKLFF. The full variable domain, with the rest looked up from reference TRBV30 and TRBJ1-4, is SQTIHQWPATLVQPVGSPLSLECTVEGTSNPNLYWYRQAAGRGLQLLFYSVGIGQISSEVPQNLSASRPQDRQFILSSKKLLLSDSGFYLCAWSKGQYNEKLFFGSGTQLSVL.

This clone was seen only a few times. CDR3 coding DNA: TGTGCCAGCAGCGTAGTTGCGTGGCTAGTCGTGATAGAGACCCAGTACTTC. Its protein product is CASSVVAWLVVIETQYF. This chain links TRBV9 with TRBJ2-5; D unclear. This CDR3 is 17 amino acids long. Between the trimmed V and J ends, which lost 0 bases and 4 bases, there was a span of 19 bases. Germline V gene data show CDR1 as SGDLS and CDR2 as YYNGEE.

The chain links TRBV6-5 to TRBJ2-7; 7 bases line up with TRBD2. CDR3 length equals 15 residues. Trimming cost V 9 bases and J 3 bases; bases outside gene matches: 14. The germline gives CDR1 MNHEY, CDR2 SVGAGI. This CDR3 reads CARHPTSPWGYEQYF. The CDR3 region has the DNA TGTGCCAGACACCCGACTAGCCCTTGGGGCTACGAGCAGTACTTC.

The chain combines TRBV30 with TRBJ2-3, with D uncertain. V lost 0 bases and J lost 1, with 5 bases in between. The CDR3 length is 13 residues. CDR1 is GTSNPN, CDR2 SVGIG, per germline (reference sequence). CDR3 amino acids: CAWSVTGTDTQYF. CDR3 nucleotides: TGTGCCTGGAGTGTAACGGGCACAGATACGCAGTATTTT.

This clone was counted only a few times. The rearrangement joins TRBV7-3 to TRBJ2-7; 9 nucleotides align to TRBD1. The germline gives CDR1 SGHTA, CDR2 FQGTGA. Trimming removed 6 bases from V and 7 bases from J; junction bases left unmatched: 7. This CDR3 has 13 residues. CDR3 residues: CASSRDRDQEQYF. The CDR3 DNA sequence: TGTGCCAGCAGTAGGGACAGGGACCAAGAGCAGTACTTC. Using reference TRBV7-3 and TRBJ2-7 for the parts outside the CDR3, the full variable domain is GAGVSQTPSNKVTEKGKYVELRCDPISGHTALYWYRQSLGQGPEFLIYFQGTGAADDSGLPNDRFFAVRPEGSVSTLKIQRTERGDSAVYLCASSRDRDQEQYFGPGTRLTVT.

The chain is built from TRBV9 and TRBJ2-5; 8 bases map to TRBD1. The J call could be wrong; TRBJ2-7 is a better fit for the DNA end. The germline V gene encodes CDR1 SGDLS and CDR2 YYNGEE. The CDR3 is made up of 13 amino acids. CDR3 bases: TGTGCCAGCAGCGTAGTGACAGGGGACGAGCAGTACTTC. Encoded protein: CASSVVTGDEQYF.

The gene calls are TRBV7-2 and TRBJ1-6; D is uncertain. V was clipped by 5 bases and J by 10 bases, with 9 bases between them. Germline loops: CDR1 SGHTA, CDR2 FQGNSA. This CDR3 has 12 amino acids. CDR3 sequence: CASSPPYSPLHF. DNA of the CDR3: TGTGCCAGCAGCCCACCATACTCACCCCTCCACTTT.

This clone has a handful of counts. The rearrangement joins TRBV18 to TRBJ1-3; D remains ambiguous. The CDR3 contains 15 residues. Germline CDR1 reads KGHSH; CDR2 reads LQKENI. V lost 3 bases and J 0 bases, leaving 9 bases between the germline ends. The CDR3 spells CASSPPVYSGNTIYF. CDR3 in DNA: TGTGCCAGCTCACCCCCGGTTTACTCTGGAAACACCATATATTTT.

DNA of the CDR3: TGTGCCAGCAGCTTAGGGACAGCGGGGGGCTACACCTTC. This gives the protein CASSLGTAGGYTF. The V call is TRBV11-2, the J call TRBJ1-2; the D gene is possibly TRBD1 (6 bases). The germline V gene has CDR1 SGHAT and CDR2 FQNNGV. This CDR3 is built from 13 residues. Deletions cut 1 base from V and 8 bases from J, with 11 bases between.

The chain combines TRBV5-1 with TRBJ2-1, with D maybe TRBD2 (6 bases). V dropped 4 bases and J dropped 7 bases, with 21 bases sitting between them. The germline V gene encodes CDR1 SGHRS and CDR2 YFSETQ. CDR3 length: 16 residues. DNA for the CDR3: TGCGCCAGCAGCACCGGGGCCCTAGCAGGAGGGAATGAGCAGTTCTTC. It translates to CASSTGALAGGNEQFF. The full variable domain, its missing parts supplied by reference TRBV5-1 and TRBJ2-1, is KAGVTQTPRYLIKTRGQQVTLSCSPISGHRSVSWYQQTPGQGLQFLFEYFSETQRNKGNFPGRFSGRQFSNSRSEMNVSTLELGDSALYLCASSTGALAGGNEQFFGPGTRLTVL.

The chain combines TRBV21-1 with TRBJ2-7. TRBV21-1 is a documented pseudogene. The CDR3 spans 15 residues. The CDR3 protein is CASSKAGGVRYEQYF. The CDR3 region has the DNA TGTGCCAGCAGCAAAGCAGGTGGGGTCCGCTACGAGCAGTACTTC.